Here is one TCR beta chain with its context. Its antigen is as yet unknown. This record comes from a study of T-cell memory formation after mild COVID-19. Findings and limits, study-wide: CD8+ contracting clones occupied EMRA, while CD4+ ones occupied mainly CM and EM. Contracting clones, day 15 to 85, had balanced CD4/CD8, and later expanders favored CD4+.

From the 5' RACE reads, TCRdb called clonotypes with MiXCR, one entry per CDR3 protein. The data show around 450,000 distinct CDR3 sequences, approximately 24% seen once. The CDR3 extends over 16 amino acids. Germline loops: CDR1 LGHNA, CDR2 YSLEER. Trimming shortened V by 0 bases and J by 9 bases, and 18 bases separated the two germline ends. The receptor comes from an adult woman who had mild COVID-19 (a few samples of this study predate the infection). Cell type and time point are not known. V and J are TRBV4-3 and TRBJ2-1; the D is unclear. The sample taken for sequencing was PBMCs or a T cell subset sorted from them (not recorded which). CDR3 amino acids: CASSQEGRSSVTEQFF. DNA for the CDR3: TGCGCCAGCAGCCAAGAAGGACGGTCTAGTGTTACTGAGCAGTTCTTC.